What follows describes a single T cell receptor beta chain. Germline V CDR1 and CDR2: MDHEN, SYDVKM. V lost 4 bases, J lost 0 bases, and 12 bases lay in between. The CDR3 has 16 residues. Sample treatment: preoperative locoregional IRX-2 cytokine immunotherapy. This phase Ib study tested locoregional IRX-2 cytokine immunotherapy given before surgery. The record originates from a study of preoperative IRX-2 immunotherapy in early breast cancer. The assay was immunoSEQ multiplex PCR, and TCRdb's table has in-frame clones only and misses some. The data show about 98,000 clones, roughly 88% seen once. The material was tumor tissue, obtained after IRX-2 immunotherapy. The chain recombines TRBV28 with TRBJ1-4, with no clear D. The TCR sequence derives from a human donor with breast cancer. The CDR3 here is CASSYGPRATNEKLFF. The CDR3 DNA reads TGTGCCAGCAGTTACGGGCCGCGGGCAACTAATGAAAAACTGTTTTTT.